The entry below gives a single T cell receptor (beta chain) sequence along with its context. The antigen remains unidentified. The sample belongs to a study of T cell responses to AZD1222 COVID-19 vaccine. Study-wide results and caveats: Reportedly, nearly half of unique spike TCRs recognized epitopes outside B.1.351/B.1.1.7 mutations. Seropositive AZD1222 recipients at baseline numbered only 6 or 7. White British donors predominated, females outnumbered males, and clonal diversity was possibly underestimated. Spike-spanning, vaccine-associated CD4 TCRs were dominant at 160-218 and 743-854.

The V gene's germline CDR1 is ENHRY and CDR2 SYGVKD. The ends lost 5 bases at V and 8 bases at J; junction bases unmatched: 7. The CDR3 extends over 14 amino acids. Some clones are missing from TCRdb's copy, which holds only in-frame ones; the method was immunoSEQ multiplex PCR. The sample holds 65,000 to 85,000 clones, approximately 85% seen once. The sample in question was peripheral blood, obtained on day 0 of AZD1222 vaccination. The V call is TRBV10-3, the J call TRBJ1-4; the match to TRBD1 covers 8 bases. The sequence came from an adult in good health. CDR3 in DNA: TGTGCCATCAGTAGCGGGACAGGAGGAGAAAAACTGTTTTTT. This encodes CAISSGTGGEKLFF.